The source of this T cell receptor (beta chain) is a study of shared clonotypes between healthy human individuals. Study results and limitations: Generally, estimated richness proved larger in naive subsets than it did in memory subsets.

Concerning this clone: Antigen unknown. Additional DNA sequences in this sample encode the identical CDR3.

The repertoire was sequenced with immunoSEQ multiplex PCR; TCRdb's copy has only in-frame clones and lacks some. The sample comprises about 2 million clones, approximately 94% of which are singletons, and roughly 1.1% rests with the top ten. The CDR3 runs to 14 residues. From germline, CDR1 is WSHSY and CDR2 SAAADI. Between the trimmed V and J ends, which lost 2 bases and 4 bases, there was a span of 11 bases. CD45RO-negative, CCR7-positively selected cells formed the naive CD8 fraction, excluding terminally differentiated effector memory CD45RA+ cells. This clonotype was obtained from a man aged 18 to 30 in good health. The sequenced material came from naive CD8+ T cells sorted from blood. This chain links TRBV10-2 with TRBJ1-1; the D gene is possibly TRBD1 (6 bases). CDR3 amino acids: CASSEGGASTEAFF. CDR3 DNA sequence: TGCGCCAGCAGTGAGGGGGGGGCGAGCACTGAAGCTTTCTTT.